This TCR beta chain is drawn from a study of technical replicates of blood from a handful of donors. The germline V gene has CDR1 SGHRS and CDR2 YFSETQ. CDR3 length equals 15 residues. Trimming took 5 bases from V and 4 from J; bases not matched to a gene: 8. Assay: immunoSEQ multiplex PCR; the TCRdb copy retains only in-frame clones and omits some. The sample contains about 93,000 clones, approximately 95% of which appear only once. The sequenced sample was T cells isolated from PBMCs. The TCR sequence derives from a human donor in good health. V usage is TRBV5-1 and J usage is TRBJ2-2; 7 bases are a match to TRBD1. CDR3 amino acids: CASRVRQGSTGELFF. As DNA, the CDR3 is TGCGCCAGCAGGGTACGACAGGGTTCCACCGGGGAGCTGTTTTTT.